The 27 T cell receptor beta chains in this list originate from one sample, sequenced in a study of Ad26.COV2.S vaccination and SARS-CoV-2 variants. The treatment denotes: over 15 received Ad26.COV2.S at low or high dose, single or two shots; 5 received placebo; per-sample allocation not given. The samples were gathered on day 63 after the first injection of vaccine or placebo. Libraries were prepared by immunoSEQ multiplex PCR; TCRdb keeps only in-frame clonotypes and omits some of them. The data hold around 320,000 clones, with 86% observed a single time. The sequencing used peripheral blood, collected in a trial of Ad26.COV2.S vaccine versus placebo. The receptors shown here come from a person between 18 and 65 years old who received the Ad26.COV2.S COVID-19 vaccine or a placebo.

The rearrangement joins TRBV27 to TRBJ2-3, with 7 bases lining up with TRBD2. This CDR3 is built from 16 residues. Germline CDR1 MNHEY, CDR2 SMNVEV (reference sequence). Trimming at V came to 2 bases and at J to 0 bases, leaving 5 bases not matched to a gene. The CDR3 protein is CASSLLADTSTDTQYF. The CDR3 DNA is TGTGCCAGCAGTTTACTAGCGGACACTAGCACAGATACGCAGTATTTT.

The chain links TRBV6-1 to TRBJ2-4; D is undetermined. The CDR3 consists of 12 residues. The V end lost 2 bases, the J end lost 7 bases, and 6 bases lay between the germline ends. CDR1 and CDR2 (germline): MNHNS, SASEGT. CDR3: CASSEQLNIQYF. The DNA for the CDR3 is TGTGCCAGCAGTGAACAACTGAACATTCAGTACTTC.

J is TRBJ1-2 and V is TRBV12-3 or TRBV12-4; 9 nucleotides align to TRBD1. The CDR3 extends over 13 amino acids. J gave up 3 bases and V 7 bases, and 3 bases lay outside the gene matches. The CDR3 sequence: CASTTGGDYGYTF. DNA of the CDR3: TGTGCCAGCACCACAGGGGGCGACTATGGCTACACCTTC.

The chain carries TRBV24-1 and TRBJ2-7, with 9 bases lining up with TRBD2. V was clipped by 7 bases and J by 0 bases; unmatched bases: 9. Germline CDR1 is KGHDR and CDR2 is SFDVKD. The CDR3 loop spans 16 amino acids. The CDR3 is CATSPEQRGDSYEQYF. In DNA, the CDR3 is TGTGCCACCAGCCCAGAACAGCGGGGGGACTCCTACGAGCAGTACTTC.

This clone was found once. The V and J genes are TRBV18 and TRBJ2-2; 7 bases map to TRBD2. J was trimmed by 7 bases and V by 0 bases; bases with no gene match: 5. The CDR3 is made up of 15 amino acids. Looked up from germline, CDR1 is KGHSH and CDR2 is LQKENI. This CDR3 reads CASSPPGGAGGELFF. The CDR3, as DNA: TGTGCCAGCTCACCACCGGGAGGGGCCGGCGGGGAGCTGTTTTTT. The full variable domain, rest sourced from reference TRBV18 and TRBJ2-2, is NAGVMQNPRHLVRRRGQEARLRCSPMKGHSHVYWYRQLPEEGLKFMVYLQKENIIDESGMPKERFSAEFPKEGPSILRIQQVVRGDSAAYFCASSPPGGAGGELFFGEGSRLTVL.

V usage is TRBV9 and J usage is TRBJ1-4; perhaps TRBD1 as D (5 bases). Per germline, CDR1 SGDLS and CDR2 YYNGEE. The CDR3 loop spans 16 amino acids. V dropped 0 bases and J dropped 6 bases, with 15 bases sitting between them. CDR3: CASSVAGGEEDEKLFF. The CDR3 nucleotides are TGTGCCAGCAGCGTAGCTGGAGGGGAGGAGGATGAAAAACTGTTTTTT.

The CDR3 DNA reads as TGTGCCAGCAGTGATCCGAGGACGCTGGAGGCGGCGCAGTATTTT. This translates into CASSDPRTLEAAQYF. This chain connects TRBV25-1 to TRBJ2-3, with a possible D match to TRBD2 (5 bases). V lost 3 bases to trimming and J lost 10 bases, with 20 bases between them. CDR1 is MGHDK and CDR2 is SYGVNS in the germline V gene. This CDR3 is 15 amino acids long.

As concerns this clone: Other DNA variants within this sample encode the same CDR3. The CDR3 reads CATSDPSYNEQFF. CDR3 nucleotide sequence: TGTGCCACCAGTGACCCCTCCTACAATGAGCAGTTCTTC. This rearrangement joins TRBV24-1 to TRBJ2-1; D remains ambiguous. The CDR3 is made up of 13 amino acids. Trimming took 4 bases from V and 0 from J, leaving 3 bases between them. The germline V gene encodes CDR1 KGHDR and CDR2 SFDVKD.

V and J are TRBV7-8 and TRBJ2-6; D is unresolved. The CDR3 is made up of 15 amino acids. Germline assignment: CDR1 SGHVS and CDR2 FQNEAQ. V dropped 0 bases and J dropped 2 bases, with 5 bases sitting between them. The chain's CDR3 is CASSLAITGANVLTF. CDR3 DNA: TGTGCCAGCAGCTTAGCAATCACTGGGGCCAACGTCCTGACTTTC.

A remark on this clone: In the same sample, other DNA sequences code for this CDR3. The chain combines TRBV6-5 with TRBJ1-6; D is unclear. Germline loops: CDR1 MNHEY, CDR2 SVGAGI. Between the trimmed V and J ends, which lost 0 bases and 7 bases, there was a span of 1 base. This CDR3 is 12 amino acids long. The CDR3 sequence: CASSYSNSPLHF. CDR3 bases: TGTGCCAGCAGTTACTCGAATTCACCCCTCCACTTT.

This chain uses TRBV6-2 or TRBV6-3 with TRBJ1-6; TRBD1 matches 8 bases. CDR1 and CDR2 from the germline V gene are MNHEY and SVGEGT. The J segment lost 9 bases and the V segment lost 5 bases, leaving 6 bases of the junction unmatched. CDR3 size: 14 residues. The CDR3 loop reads CASSRTGYRSPLHF. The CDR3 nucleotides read TGTGCCAGCAGTCGGACAGGGTATCGTTCACCCCTCCACTTT.

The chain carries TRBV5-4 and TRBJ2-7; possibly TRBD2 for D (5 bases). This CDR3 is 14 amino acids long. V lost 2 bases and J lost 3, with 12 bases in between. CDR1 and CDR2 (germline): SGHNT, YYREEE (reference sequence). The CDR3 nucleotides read TGTGCCAGCAGCTTTGAGGGAAGTTACTACGAGCAGTACTTC. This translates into CASSFEGSYYEQYF.

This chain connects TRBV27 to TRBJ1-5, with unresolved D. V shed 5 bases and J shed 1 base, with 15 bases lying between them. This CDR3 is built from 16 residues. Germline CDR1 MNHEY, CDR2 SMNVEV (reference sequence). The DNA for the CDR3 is TGTGCCAGCAGTCCATCGTGGGGTGGAAGCAATCAGCCCCAGCATTTT. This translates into CASSPSWGGSNQPQHF.

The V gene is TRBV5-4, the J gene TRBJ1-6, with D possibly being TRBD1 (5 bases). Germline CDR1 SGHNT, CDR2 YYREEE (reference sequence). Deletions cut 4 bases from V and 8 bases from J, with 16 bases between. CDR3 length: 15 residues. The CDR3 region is CASSLAGARDSPLHF. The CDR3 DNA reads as TGTGCCAGCAGCCTGGCTGGGGCGAGGGATTCACCCCTCCACTTT.

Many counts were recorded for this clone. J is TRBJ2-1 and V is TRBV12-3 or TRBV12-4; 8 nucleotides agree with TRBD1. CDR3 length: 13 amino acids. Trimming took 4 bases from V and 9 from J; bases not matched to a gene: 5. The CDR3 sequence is CASSWTGLGEQFF. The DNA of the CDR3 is TGTGCCAGCAGTTGGACAGGGTTGGGTGAGCAGTTCTTC.

The CDR3 coding sequence is TGCAGCGTGGGGGGCTGGGGGGTCCTCCAGACTGAAGCTTTCTTT. Encoded protein: CSVGGWGVLQTEAFF. The V and J genes are TRBV29-1 and TRBJ1-1; possible D gene TRBD1, 6 bases. V lost 6 bases and J lost 5, with 22 bases in between. The germline gives CDR1 SQVTM, CDR2 ANQGSEA. The CDR3 length is 15 residues. Combining the CDR3 with reference TRBV29-1 and TRBJ1-1 gives the whole variable domain SAVISQKPSRDICQRGTSLTIQCQVDSQVTMMFWYRQQPGQSLTLIATANQGSEATYESGFVIDKFPISRPNLTFSTLTVSNMSPEDSSIYLCSVGGWGVLQTEAFFGQGTRLTVV.

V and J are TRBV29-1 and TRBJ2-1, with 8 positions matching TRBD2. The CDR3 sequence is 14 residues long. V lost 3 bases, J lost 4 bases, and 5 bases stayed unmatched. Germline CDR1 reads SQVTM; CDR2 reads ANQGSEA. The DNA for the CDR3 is TGCAGCGTTGATCGGCTAGCGGGTTACAATGAGCAGTTCTTC. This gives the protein CSVDRLAGYNEQFF.

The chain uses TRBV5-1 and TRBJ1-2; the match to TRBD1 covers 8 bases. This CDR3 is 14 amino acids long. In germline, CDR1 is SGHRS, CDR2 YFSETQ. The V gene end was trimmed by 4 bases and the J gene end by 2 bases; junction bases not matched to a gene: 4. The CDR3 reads CASSTRTGNYGYTF. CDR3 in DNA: TGCGCCAGCAGCACCCGGACAGGGAACTATGGCTACACCTTC.

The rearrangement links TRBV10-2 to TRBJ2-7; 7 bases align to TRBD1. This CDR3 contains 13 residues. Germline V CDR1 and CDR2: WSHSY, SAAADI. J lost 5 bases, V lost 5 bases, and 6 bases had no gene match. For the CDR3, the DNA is TGCGCCAGCAGTAAAGGGGGCGAAGACGAGCAGTACTTC. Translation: CASSKGGEDEQYF.

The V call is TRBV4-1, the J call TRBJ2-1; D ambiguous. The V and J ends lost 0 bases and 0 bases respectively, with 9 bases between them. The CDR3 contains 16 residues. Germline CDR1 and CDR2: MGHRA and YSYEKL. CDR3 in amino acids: CASSQDLMVSYNEQFF. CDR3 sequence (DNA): TGCGCCAGCAGCCAAGATCTAATGGTCTCCTACAATGAGCAGTTCTTC.

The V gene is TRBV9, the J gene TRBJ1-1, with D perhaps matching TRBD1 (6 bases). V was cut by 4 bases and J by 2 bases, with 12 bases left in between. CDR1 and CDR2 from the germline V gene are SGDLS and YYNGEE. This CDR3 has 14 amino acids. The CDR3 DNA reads TGTGCCAGCAGCTTAACCGGGACAAACACTGAAGCTTTCTTT. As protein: CASSLTGTNTEAFF.

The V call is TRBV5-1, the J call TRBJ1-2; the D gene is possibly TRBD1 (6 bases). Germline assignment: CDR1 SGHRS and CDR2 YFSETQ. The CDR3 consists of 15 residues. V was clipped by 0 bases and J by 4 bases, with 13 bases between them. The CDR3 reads CASSLAGQGSYGYTF. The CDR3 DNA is TGCGCCAGCAGCTTGGCCGGTCAGGGGAGCTATGGCTACACCTTC.

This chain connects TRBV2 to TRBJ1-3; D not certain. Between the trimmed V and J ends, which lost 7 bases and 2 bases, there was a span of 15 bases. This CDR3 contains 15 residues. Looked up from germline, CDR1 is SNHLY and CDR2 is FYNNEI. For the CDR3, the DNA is TGTGCCAGCAAGAAGGACGTAGGTGCTGGAAACACCATATATTTT. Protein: CASKKDVGAGNTIYF.

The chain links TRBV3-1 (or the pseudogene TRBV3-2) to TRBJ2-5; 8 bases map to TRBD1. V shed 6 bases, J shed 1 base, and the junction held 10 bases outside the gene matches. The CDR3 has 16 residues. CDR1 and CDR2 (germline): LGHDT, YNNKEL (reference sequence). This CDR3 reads CASSYIRGRGQETQYF. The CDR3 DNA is TGTGCCAGCAGTTACATCAGGGGGCGAGGCCAAGAGACCCAGTACTTC.

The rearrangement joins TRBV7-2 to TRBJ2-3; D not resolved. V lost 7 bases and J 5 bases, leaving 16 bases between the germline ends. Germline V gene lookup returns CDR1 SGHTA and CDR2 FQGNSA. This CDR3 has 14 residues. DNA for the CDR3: TGTGCCAGCATCCGGAGTGGGGTAGGAGATACGCAGTATTTT. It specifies CASIRSGVGDTQYF.

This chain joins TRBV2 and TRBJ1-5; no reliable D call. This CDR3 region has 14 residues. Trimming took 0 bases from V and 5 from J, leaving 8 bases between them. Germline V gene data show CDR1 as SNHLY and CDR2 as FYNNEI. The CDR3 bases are TGTGCCAGCAGTGAAGCGATTAGAGATCAGCCCCAGCATTTT. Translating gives CASSEAIRDQPQHF.

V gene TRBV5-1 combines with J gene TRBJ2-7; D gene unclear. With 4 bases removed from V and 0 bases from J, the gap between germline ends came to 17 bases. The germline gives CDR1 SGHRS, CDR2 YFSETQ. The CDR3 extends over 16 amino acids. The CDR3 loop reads CASSPWGQASSYEQYF. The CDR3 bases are TGCGCCAGCAGCCCTTGGGGTCAGGCAAGCTCCTACGAGCAGTACTTC.